This T cell receptor beta chain was retrieved from a study of T cell responses to AZD1222 COVID-19 vaccine. Study observations and caveats: Elevations in Spike-specific TCR breadth and depth followed administration of two AZD1222 doses. Among those given AZD1222, only 5 to 7 were seropositive at baseline. Repertoire samples came only from after the peak T cell response.

The CDR3 length is 17 residues. The germline V gene encodes CDR1 MDHEN and CDR2 SYDVKM. Trimming shortened V by 2 bases and J by 5 bases, and 21 bases separated the two germline ends. Some clones are missing from TCRdb's copy, which holds only in-frame ones; the method was immunoSEQ multiplex PCR. Among 120,000 to 150,000 clones listed, about 91% were seen once. This clone was detected only once. Its antigen is currently unknown. The chain joins TRBV28 to TRBJ1-2; tentatively, D is TRBD1 (6 bases). This clonotype was sampled from an adult in good health. This material consisted of peripheral blood, taken on day 0 of AZD1222 vaccination. CDR3 coding DNA: TGTGCCAGCAGTTTAAACATCGTCCGGACAGCATCATATGGCTACACCTTC. This gives the protein CASSLNIVRTASYGYTF.